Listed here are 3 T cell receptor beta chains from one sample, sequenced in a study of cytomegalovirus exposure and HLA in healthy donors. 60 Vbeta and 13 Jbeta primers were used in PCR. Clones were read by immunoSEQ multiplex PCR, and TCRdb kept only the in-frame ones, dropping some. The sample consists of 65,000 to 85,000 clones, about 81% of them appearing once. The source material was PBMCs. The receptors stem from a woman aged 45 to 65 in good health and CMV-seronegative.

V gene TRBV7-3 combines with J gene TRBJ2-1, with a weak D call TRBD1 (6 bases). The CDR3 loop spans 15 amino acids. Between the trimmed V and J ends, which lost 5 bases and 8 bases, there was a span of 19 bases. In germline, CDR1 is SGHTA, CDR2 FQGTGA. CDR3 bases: TGTGCCAGCAGCCCCGCAGAGGTTGGGGGCGATGAGCAGTTCTTC. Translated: CASSPAEVGGDEQFF.

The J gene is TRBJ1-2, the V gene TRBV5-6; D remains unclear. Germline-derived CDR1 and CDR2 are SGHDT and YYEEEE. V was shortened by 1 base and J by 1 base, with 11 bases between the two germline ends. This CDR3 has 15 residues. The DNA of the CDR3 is TGTGCCAGCAGCTTGAGCGGCAGGCTTAACTATGGCTACACCTTC. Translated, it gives CASSLSGRLNYGYTF.

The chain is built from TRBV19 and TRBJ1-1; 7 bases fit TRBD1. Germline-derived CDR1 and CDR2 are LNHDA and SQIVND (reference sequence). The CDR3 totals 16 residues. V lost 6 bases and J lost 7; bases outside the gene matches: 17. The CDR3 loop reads CASRPRPGQHIHEAFF. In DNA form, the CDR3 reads TGTGCCAGTAGACCTCGACCGGGACAGCACATTCATGAAGCTTTCTTT.